A selection of T cell receptor beta chains follows, all from one sample in a study of cytomegalovirus exposure and HLA in healthy donors. Data came from immunoSEQ multiplex PCR; TCRdb stores just in-frame clones and leaves some out. The listing records approximately 120,000 clones. The sample was PBMCs. The receptors stem from a woman aged 55-69 years in good health and CMV-seronegative. CDR3s include the opening cysteine and the closing phenylalanine or tryptophan. A D gene is named only where the DNA matches it firmly.

DNA: TGTGCCAGTAGGCGGGAGGGCATTGTGACAGATACGCAGTATTTT; CDR3: CASRREGIVTDTQYF; J: TRBJ2-3; V: TRBV19; D: TRBD2
DNA: TGTGCCAGCAGCGTAGCTAGTAGATTGGACGAGCAGTACTTC; CDR3: CASSVASRLDEQYF; J: TRBJ2-7; V: TRBV9; D: -
DNA: TGTGCCAGCAGCTTGGCCAGACAAGAGACCCAGTACTTC; CDR3: CASSLARQETQYF; J: TRBJ2-5; V: TRBV5-4; D: -
DNA: TGCGCCAGCAGAATAGGGACAGGAGGCACCGGGGAGCTGTTTTTT; CDR3: CASRIGTGGTGELFF; J: TRBJ2-2; V: TRBV5-1; D: TRBD1
DNA: TGTGCCAGCAGCCCGGGGACAGGGGCGAGGGAGACCCAGTACTTC; CDR3: CASSPGTGARETQYF; J: TRBJ2-5; V: TRBV7-2; D: TRBD1
DNA: TGTGCCAGCAGCGTTAGGTCGCAGGGCTCCGAGCAGTACTTC; CDR3: CASSVRSQGSEQYF; J: TRBJ2-7; V: TRBV2; D: -
DNA: TGCGCCAGCAGCTCTTCACCGGGCTACGAGCAGTACTTC; CDR3: CASSSSPGYEQYF; J: TRBJ2-7; V: TRBV5-1; D: -
DNA: TGCGCCAGCAGCTGGCTAGGGACAGGGGGCTCAGATACGCAGTATTTT; CDR3: CASSWLGTGGSDTQYF; J: TRBJ2-3; V: TRBV5-1; D: TRBD1
DNA: TGCAGCGTTGTTGGGACACCTCAGAAGGCCTATGGCTACACCTTC; CDR3: CSVVGTPQKAYGYTF; J: TRBJ1-2; V: TRBV29-1; D: -
DNA: TGTGCCAGCAGTTACTCGACCGGGAGTGAGACCCAGTACTTC; CDR3: CASSYSTGSETQYF; J: TRBJ2-5; V: TRBV6-5; D: -
DNA: TGTGCCAGCAGTACATACGAGCAGTACTTC; CDR3: CASSTYEQYF; J: TRBJ2-7; V: TRBV28; D: -
DNA: TGTGCCAGCAGCTTAGGGAGGGGGCCCTACGAGCAGTACTTC; CDR3: CASSLGRGPYEQYF; J: TRBJ2-7; V: TRBV7-9; D: -
DNA: TGTGCCAGCTCACGCGACAGCATGAACACTGAAGCTTTCTTT; CDR3: CASSRDSMNTEAFF; J: TRBJ1-1; V: TRBV18; D: -
DNA: TGTGCCAGCAGTTACGTAGACTACGAGCAGTACTTC; CDR3: CASSYVDYEQYF; J: TRBJ2-7; V: TRBV6-6; D: -
DNA: TGTGCCAGCAGTACCCCAGGGGGATTAAGACCCTACGAGCAGTACTTC; CDR3: CASSTPGGLRPYEQYF; J: TRBJ2-7; V: TRBV27; D: TRBD1
DNA: TGTGCCAGTAGTATCGTCAGGGGGCAGGGGGTTGTGGCAGATACGCAGTATTTT; CDR3: CASSIVRGQGVVADTQYF; J: TRBJ2-3; V: TRBV19; D: TRBD1
DNA: TGTGCCAGCAGCCCTCTCACAGCCGTCTACAATGAGCAGTTCTTC; CDR3: CASSPLTAVYNEQFF; J: TRBJ2-1; V: TRBV9; D: -
DNA: TGTGCCAGCAGCCGTGTATTGAACACTGAAGCTTTCTTT; CDR3: CASSRVLNTEAFF; J: TRBJ1-1; V: TRBV7-6; D: -
DNA: TGCGCCAGCAGCTTGGATCTGGAGGATACGCAGTATTTT; CDR3: CASSLDLEDTQYF; J: TRBJ2-3; V: TRBV5-1; D: -
DNA: TGTGCCAGCCGTCTGGAAGGATTCGGAGGTAATGAGCAGTTCTTC; CDR3: CASRLEGFGGNEQFF; J: TRBJ2-1; V: TRBV14; D: -
DNA: TGCGCCAGCAGCCCGGGGAGGACTAGCGGGATCTCCCAAGAGACCCAGTACTTC; CDR3: CASSPGRTSGISQETQYF; J: TRBJ2-5; V: TRBV5-1; D: TRBD2
DNA: TGTGCCAGCAGTTGGCAAATCCCCGACAGGGCTGAAGCTTTCTTT; CDR3: CASSWQIPDRAEAFF; J: TRBJ1-1; V: TRBV28; D: TRBD1
DNA: TGTGCCAGCAGCCAAGATCAGGCTAGCGGGAGTCTCACCGGGGAGCTGTTTTTT; CDR3: CASSQDQASGSLTGELFF; J: TRBJ2-2; V: TRBV4-2; D: TRBD2
DNA: TGTGCCAGCTCACCACGAGCGGGGGGCGTCAACACCGGGGAGCTGTTTTTT; CDR3: CASSPRAGGVNTGELFF; J: TRBJ2-2; V: TRBV18; D: TRBD2
DNA: TGTGCCAGCAGCGTAGTAGCGGGAGCTCGAAATGAGCAGTTCTTC; CDR3: CASSVVAGARNEQFF; J: TRBJ2-1; V: TRBV9; D: TRBD2
DNA: TGCGCCAGCAGCCAAGAGGGGAGGGGGAGTGAGCAGTTCTTC; CDR3: CASSQEGRGSEQFF; J: TRBJ2-1; V: TRBV4-1; D: -
DNA: TGTGCCAGCAGCGCCGGGACAGGGGATACGCAGTATTTT; CDR3: CASSAGTGDTQYF; J: TRBJ2-3; V: TRBV7-3; D: TRBD1
DNA: TGCAGCGTTGGGGCACAGGCGAACACTGAAGCTTTCTTT; CDR3: CSVGAQANTEAFF; J: TRBJ1-1; V: TRBV29-1; D: -
DNA: TGTGCCACCGGAATCGGGACAGGTTCCTACGAGCAGTACTTC; CDR3: CATGIGTGSYEQYF; J: TRBJ2-7; V: TRBV19; D: TRBD1
DNA: TGTGCCAGCAGCGGGGGGGGCAGGGGCAACTATAATTCACCCCTCCACTTT; CDR3: CASSGGGRGNYNSPLHF; J: TRBJ1-6; V: TRBV5-6; D: -
DNA: TGTGCTAGTGGTTTGGTGCGGGGAGAAGCTTTCTTT; CDR3: CASGLVRGEAFF; J: TRBJ1-1; V: TRBV12-5; D: -
DNA: TGCGCCAGCACTCCCGCCAGGGCCAACTACGAGCAGTACTTC; CDR3: CASTPARANYEQYF; J: TRBJ2-7; V: TRBV10-2; D: -
DNA: TGTGCCAGCAGTTTCAGGGGTAGGGAGCCCCAGCATTTT; CDR3: CASSFRGREPQHF; J: TRBJ1-5; V: TRBV27; D: -
DNA: TGCGCCAGCAGCTTGGTGGCAGTGACTAATGAAAATCGGAATGAACTGTTTTTT; CDR3: CASSLVAVTNENRNELFF; J: TRBJ1-4; V: TRBV5-1; D: -
DNA: TGTGCCAGCAGCTTAGGCGGGAAGGCCTTTACTGAAGCTTTCTTT; CDR3: CASSLGGKAFTEAFF; J: TRBJ1-1; V: TRBV7-9; D: -
DNA: TGTGCCATCAGTGAGTCGAGGGGGGGACTGCTAATGAACACTGAAGCTTTCTTT; CDR3: CAISESRGGLLMNTEAFF; J: TRBJ1-1; V: TRBV10-3; D: -
DNA: TGTGCCAGCAGCTCCCCCCCGACAGGCCTTGGGTCCGGGGAGCTGTTTTTT; CDR3: CASSSPPTGLGSGELFF; J: TRBJ2-2; V: TRBV7-2; D: -
DNA: TGTGCCAGCAGCAGAACAGGGTCTATTAACTACGAGCAGTACTTC; CDR3: CASSRTGSINYEQYF; J: TRBJ2-7; V: TRBV5-6; D: -